The 27 T cell receptor beta chains listed next were all sequenced from one sample in a study of CD8 T cells in Susac syndrome. With random hexamers, about 0.45 to 1 ug RNA was reverse transcribed. A single record per CDR3 protein comes from TCRdb applying MiXCR to the immunoSEQ multiplex PCR reads. The sample lists some 160,000 distinct CDR3 sequences; roughly 95% were seen once. Sequenced sample: CD8+ T cells from PBMCs. These receptors were taken from a human donor with multiple sclerosis.

V gene TRBV27 combines with J gene TRBJ2-7; TRBD1 aligns across 7 bases. CDR1 and CDR2 from the germline V gene are MNHEY and SMNVEV (reference sequence). V lost 5 bases, J lost 6 bases, and 10 bases stayed unmatched. This CDR3 is 14 amino acids long. The CDR3 DNA sequence: TGTGCCAGCAGTACTACCCTACAGGGGAGCGAGCAGTACTTC. Its translation: CASSTTLQGSEQYF.

This sequence joins TRBV20-1 and TRBJ2-7, with 10 bases lining up with TRBD2. The germline V gene has CDR1 DFQATT and CDR2 SNEGSKA (reference sequence). V lost 5 bases, J lost 3 bases, and 7 bases stayed unmatched. The CDR3 is made up of 14 amino acids. DNA for the CDR3: TGCAGTGCTGAAAGACTAGCGGGCAGCTACGAGCAGTACTTC. Amino acids: CSAERLAGSYEQYF.

This clonotype came up once. The rearrangement uses TRBV15 and TRBJ2-1; possibly TRBD2 for D (5 bases). The CDR3 consists of 13 residues. CDR1 and CDR2 (germline): LNHNV, YYDKDF (reference sequence). With 4 bases removed from V and 6 bases from J, the gap between germline ends came to 10 bases. This CDR3 reads CATSILAPNEQFF. CDR3 nucleotides: TGTGCCACCAGCATCCTAGCCCCCAATGAGCAGTTCTTC. The full variable domain, rest sourced from reference TRBV15 and TRBJ2-1, is DAMVIQNPRYQVTQFGKPVTLSCSQTLNHNVMYWYQQKSSQAPKLLFHYYDKDFNNEADTPDNFQSRRPNTSFCFLDIRSPGLGDTAMYLCATSILAPNEQFFGPGTRLTVL.

The chain combines TRBV11-2 with TRBJ2-2; tentatively, D is TRBD1 or TRBD2 (6 bases each). The CDR3 length is 15 residues. V was clipped by 2 bases and J by 6 bases, with 13 bases between them. Per germline, CDR1 SGHAT and CDR2 FQNNGV. The CDR3, as DNA: TGTGCCAGCAGCTTATTCGAGGGGGGCGCCGGGGAGCTGTTTTTT. Amino acid sequence: CASSLFEGGAGELFF.

This sequence joins TRBV19 and TRBJ2-1; 9 bases match TRBD1. CDR3 length equals 15 residues. Germline lookup yields CDR1 LNHDA and CDR2 SQIVND (reference sequence). V shed 7 bases, J shed 4 bases, and the junction held 8 bases outside the gene matches. The CDR3 region is CASTVQGAPYNEQFF. CDR3 in DNA: TGTGCCAGTACCGTACAGGGGGCACCTTACAATGAGCAGTTCTTC. The whole variable domain, filled in from reference TRBV19 and TRBJ2-1, reads DGGITQSPKYLFRKEGQNVTLSCEQNLNHDAMYWYRQDPGQGLRLIYYSQIVNDFQKGDIAEGYSVSREKKESFPLTVTSAQKNPTAFYLCASTVQGAPYNEQFFGPGTRLTVL.

The chain uses TRBV4-2 and TRBJ2-5, with 10 bases that match TRBD2. CDR1 and CDR2 (germline): LGHNA, YNFKEQ. The CDR3 is 13 amino acids. V shed 8 bases, J shed 0 bases, and the junction held 0 bases outside the gene matches. The CDR3 spells CASGLADQETQYF. The CDR3 nucleotides read TGTGCCAGCGGACTAGCGGACCAAGAGACCCAGTACTTC.

V and J are TRBV19 and TRBJ2-3; 9 bases agree with TRBD2. V shed 3 bases and J 6 bases; nucleotides not matched to a gene: 16. Per germline, CDR1 LNHDA and CDR2 SQIVND (reference sequence). The CDR3 is 18 residues long. The CDR3 DNA reads as TGTGCCAGTAGTATGGGTCCAACTAGCGGGCGCCCCCTGGATACGCAGTATTTT. Its translation: CASSMGPTSGRPLDTQYF.

This sequence joins TRBV4-1 and TRBJ2-7; 8 bases match TRBD2. The trim removed 4 bases at V and 6 bases at J, leaving 11 bases unmatched. This CDR3 has 15 amino acids. Germline lookup yields CDR1 MGHRA and CDR2 YSYEKL. The CDR3 is CASSRRAGDEGEQYF. CDR3 DNA sequence: TGCGCCAGCAGCCGCCGAGCGGGAGATGAAGGCGAGCAGTACTTC.

V gene TRBV4-1 combines with J gene TRBJ2-6; unclear D gene. Germline V gene sequence: CDR1 MGHRA, CDR2 YSYEKL. V was pared by 5 bases and J by 4 bases, with 9 bases between. The CDR3 length is 14 residues. In nucleotides, the CDR3 is TGCGCCAGCAGCTCCCAGACCGGGGCCAACGTCCTGACTTTC. Amino acid sequence: CASSSQTGANVLTF.

Only a few counts were recorded for this clonotype. In DNA form, the CDR3 reads TGCAGTGCTAGAGGACTACTACGCGAGCAGTACTTC. Its protein product is CSARGLLREQYF. V gene TRBV20-1 combines with J gene TRBJ2-7; D might be TRBD2 (5 bases). Germline V gene data show CDR1 as DFQATT and CDR2 as SNEGSKA (reference sequence). The CDR3 is 12 residues long. Trimming pared 1 base from V and 6 bases from J, leaving 10 bases between.

This chain connects TRBV2 to TRBJ2-7; possible D gene TRBD2, 6 bases. Germline CDR1 is SNHLY and CDR2 is FYNNEI. This CDR3 spans 12 amino acids. Trimming pared 6 bases from V and 4 bases from J, leaving 10 bases between. The CDR3 DNA reads as TGTGCCAGCAGGGGGGGAGTGTACGAGCAGTACTTC. Its translation: CASRGGVYEQYF.

J is TRBJ2-7 and V is TRBV15; 8 nucleotides line up with TRBD1. Germline CDR1 LNHNV, CDR2 YYDKDF (reference sequence). J gave up 6 bases and V 3 bases, and 7 bases lay outside the gene matches. The CDR3 totals 14 residues. Here the CDR3 reads CATSSARGLSEQYF. CDR3 coding DNA: TGTGCCACCAGCAGTGCCAGGGGGCTCAGCGAGCAGTACTTC.

The chain joins TRBV9 to TRBJ2-5; tentative D call: TRBD1 (6 bases). V lost 0 bases and J 2 bases, leaving 11 bases between the germline ends. Germline CDR1 is SGDLS and CDR2 is YYNGEE. This CDR3 is built from 15 residues. This CDR3 is CASSVDIGQQETQYF. CDR3 coding DNA: TGTGCCAGCAGCGTAGATATAGGACAGCAAGAGACCCAGTACTTC.

The V call is TRBV12-3 or TRBV12-4, the J call TRBJ1-2; D unresolved. Trimming cost V 8 bases and J 1 base, with 11 bases left between them. This CDR3 is 13 amino acids long. Here the CDR3 reads CASGGGINYGYTF. The CDR3 nucleotides are TGTGCCAGCGGTGGAGGAATTAACTATGGCTACACCTTC.

The chain recombines TRBV9 with TRBJ1-2; D is uncertain. The CDR3 extends over 15 amino acids. V lost 0 bases and J lost 3, with 12 bases in between. CDR1 and CDR2 (germline): SGDLS, YYNGEE. The CDR3 loop is CASSVGALAYYGYTF. The CDR3 bases are TGTGCCAGCAGCGTAGGAGCGCTCGCCTACTATGGCTACACCTTC.

This rearrangement joins TRBV7-3 to TRBJ2-2; D is perhaps TRBD1 or TRBD2 (5 bases each). CDR1 is SGHTA, CDR2 FQGTGA, per germline. Trimming shortened V by 1 base and J by 8 bases, and 8 bases separated the two germline ends. The CDR3 runs 13 residues. This CDR3 is CASSLMGEGELFF. CDR3 DNA: TGTGCCAGCAGCTTAATGGGGGAGGGGGAGCTGTTTTTT.

The chain recombines TRBV28 with TRBJ2-5; 10 bases agree with TRBD2. The length of the CDR3 is 15 residues. Unmatched junction bases numbered 5, after V lost 2 bases and J lost 5 bases. Germline V gives CDR1 MDHEN, CDR2 SYDVKM. CDR3 amino acids: CASSLLAGARETQYF. Here the CDR3 DNA reads TGTGCCAGCAGTTTACTAGCGGGAGCTCGGGAGACCCAGTACTTC.

This clonotype was picked up one time. The chain couples TRBV25-1 to TRBJ2-6; no definite D call. CDR1 is MGHDK and CDR2 is SYGVNS in the germline V gene. CDR3 size: 13 residues. V gave up 1 base and J gave up 10 bases, with 8 bases separating them. CDR3 sequence (DNA): TGTGCCAGCAGTGAATTTCGCGGTAACGTCCTGACTTTC. It yields the protein CASSEFRGNVLTF.

This clonotype came up once. The chain recombines TRBV29-1 with TRBJ2-7, with D tentatively TRBD1 (6 bases). V shed 3 bases and J shed 2 bases, with 14 bases lying between them. The CDR3 is 14 residues long. CDR1 and CDR2 from the germline V gene are SQVTM and ANQGSEA. CDR3 protein: CSVDTGLGTYEQYF. For the CDR3, the DNA is TGCAGCGTTGATACAGGGTTGGGTACCTACGAGCAGTACTTC.

This clonotype showed up just once. This chain links TRBV21-1 with TRBJ2-7; the DNA was not compared with TRBD1, the D call given in the table. TRBV21-1 is a known pseudogene. CDR3 length: 13 amino acids. The chain's CDR3 is CARAGRGAYEQYF. The DNA for the CDR3 is TGTGCCAGGGCGGGCAGGGGGGCCTACGAGCAGTACTTC.

This chain connects TRBV9 to TRBJ1-1; tentative D call: TRBD1 (6 bases). This CDR3 comprises 15 residues. CDR1 is SGDLS and CDR2 is YYNGEE in the germline V gene. V was cut by 5 bases and J by 1 base, with 15 bases left in between. This CDR3 reads CASRFSGGPNTEAFF. The CDR3 DNA reads TGTGCCAGCAGGTTCTCGGGGGGGCCGAACACTGAAGCTTTCTTT. Supplemented by reference TRBV9 and TRBJ1-1, the full variable domain reads DSGVTQTPKHLITATGQRVTLRCSPRSGDLSVYWYQQSLDQGLQFLIQYYNGEERAKGNILERFSAQQFPDLHSELNLSSLELGDSALYFCASRFSGGPNTEAFFGQGTRLTVV.

The DNA for the CDR3 is TGTGCCAGCAGCCCTATCACAGGGAGCCCAATCAGATTTAGCTCCTACGAGCAGTACTTC. This gives the protein CASSPITGSPIRFSSYEQYF. The chain links TRBV7-8 to TRBJ2-7; weak D call: TRBD1 (6 bases). Germline V CDR1 and CDR2: SGHVS, FQNEAQ. V lost 5 bases and J lost 0, with 29 bases in between. This CDR3 has 20 residues. Together with reference TRBV7-8 and TRBJ2-7, the CDR3 gives the full variable domain: GAGVSQSPRYKVAKRGQDVALRCDPISGHVSLFWYQQALGQGPEFLTYFQNEAQLDKSGLPSDRFFAERPEGSVSTLKIQRTQQEDSAVYLCASSPITGSPIRFSSYEQYFGPGTRLTVT.

The CDR3 coding sequence is TGTGCCAGCAGTTTCGGTAGGGTCGGAGAGCAGTTCTTC. Amino acids: CASSFGRVGEQFF. The chain combines TRBV27 with TRBJ2-1; D is undetermined. Trimming removed 3 bases from V and 10 bases from J, with 13 bases in between. Germline-derived CDR1 and CDR2 are MNHEY and SMNVEV (reference sequence). This CDR3 spans 13 amino acids.

This rearrangement joins TRBV30 to TRBJ2-7; the D gene is possibly TRBD1 (6 bases). The V gene's germline CDR1 is GTSNPN and CDR2 SVGIG (reference sequence). The CDR3 is made up of 12 amino acids. Trimming left V 0 bases short and J 4 bases short, with 7 bases between. CDR3 loop: CAWSVRGYEQYF. The CDR3 nucleotides are TGTGCCTGGAGTGTAAGGGGGTACGAGCAGTACTTC.

The V and J genes are TRBV5-1 and TRBJ2-7, with D possibly matching TRBD1 (6 bases). Per the germline V gene, CDR1 is SGHRS and CDR2 is YFSETQ. V lost 0 bases and J 3 bases, leaving 10 bases between the germline ends. The CDR3 is 14 amino acids. The chain's CDR3 is CASSLVGAGYEQYF. Here the CDR3 DNA reads TGCGCCAGCAGCTTGGTGGGGGCGGGCTACGAGCAGTACTTC.

The chain combines TRBV7-9 with TRBJ1-2; TRBD1 is a possible D gene (5 bases). The CDR3 totals 16 residues. Per germline, CDR1 SEHNR and CDR2 FQNEAQ (reference sequence). V was cut by 1 base and J by 1 base, with 13 bases left in between. The CDR3 DNA follows: TGTGCCAGCAGCTTAGGGACCCCAGGGCTTAACTATGGCTACACCTTC. This gives the protein CASSLGTPGLNYGYTF.

The chain uses TRBV24-1 and TRBJ2-1; 9 bases map to TRBD1. The CDR3 is made up of 15 amino acids. Trimming at V came to 10 bases and at J to 4 bases, leaving 10 bases not matched to a gene. From germline, CDR1 is KGHDR and CDR2 SFDVKD. In nucleotides, the CDR3 is TGTGCCACGAAAACGGGACAGGGTCTGTACAATGAGCAGTTCTTC. This translates into CATKTGQGLYNEQFF.